This TCR beta chain was observed in a study of HIV-infected patients and healthy controls. The germline V gene has CDR1 MGHRA and CDR2 YSYEKL. The CDR3 is made up of 16 amino acids. Trimming took off 1 base at V and 6 bases at J, with 18 bases between the two ends. This clonotype showed up many times. Reverse transcription used around 500 ng RNA and constant-region primers for alpha and beta. Separate chain-specific third strand synthesis with multiplexing indices produced the alpha and beta libraries. TCRdb re-called the 5' RACE reads with MiXCR, one entry per CDR3 protein. The table lists about 18,000 distinct CDR3 sequences, approximately 9% of them singletons, with around 6.5% in the top ten. Whole blood was used without fractionation, so all unsorted peripheral T cells were included.

The sample comprised blood. This clonotype originated in an adult in good health. The rearrangement joins TRBV4-1 to TRBJ1-2; D is undetermined. The CDR3 coding sequence is TGCGCCAGCAGCCAAGGCTCTCCCCGTCCTGACGATGGCTACACCTTC. Translated, it gives CASSQGSPRPDDGYTF.